This T cell receptor beta chain stems from a study of monozygotic twins with inflammatory bowel disease. Broader study findings: IBD patients shared fewer clonotypes with others than healthy twins, especially with disease activity.

To note about this clonotype: Antigen unknown.

The germline gives CDR1 LGHNA, CDR2 YSLEER. The CDR3 contains 15 residues. Template switching added UMIs carrying a 6-nucleotide sample barcode. From the 5' RACE reads, TCRdb lists one entry per CDR3 protein and no DNA. The repertoire shows about 140,000 distinct CDR3 sequences; the top ten hold less than 3%. The chain uses TRBV4-3 and TRBJ2-7; TCRdb names TRBD1, which stays unverified in the absence of DNA. Sequenced input: blood. The receptor's source is a human donor with ulcerative colitis or Crohn's disease, or a healthy co-twin of an affected twin (not recorded which). The CDR3: CASSYTGGAFYEQYF.